This entry describes one TCR beta chain. The antigen is undetermined. The entry originates in a study of shared clonotypes between healthy human individuals. Findings of the study overall: Naive CD4 clonotypes were shared across a few donors at around 5.4%.

The CDR3 spans 13 residues. Trimming removed 2 bases at V and 4 bases at J, with 6 bases between. Germline values: CDR1 MNHEY, CDR2 SMNVEV (reference sequence). Sequencing was performed with immunoSEQ multiplex PCR; in TCRdb, only in-frame clones are kept and a portion is missing. The data contain over 2 million clones, around 90% of them singletons. V usage is TRBV27 and J usage is TRBJ1-5; the D is unclear. Sequencing input: naive CD4+ T cells from PBMCs. Indicated subset: CD45RA+ positively selected. The receptor was derived from a man aged 18 to 29 in good health. Some clones in this sample may be carry-over from other donors' samples. In DNA form, the CDR3 reads TGTGCCAGCAGTTTACGAAGGAATCAGCCCCAGCATTTT. It encodes CASSLRRNQPQHF.